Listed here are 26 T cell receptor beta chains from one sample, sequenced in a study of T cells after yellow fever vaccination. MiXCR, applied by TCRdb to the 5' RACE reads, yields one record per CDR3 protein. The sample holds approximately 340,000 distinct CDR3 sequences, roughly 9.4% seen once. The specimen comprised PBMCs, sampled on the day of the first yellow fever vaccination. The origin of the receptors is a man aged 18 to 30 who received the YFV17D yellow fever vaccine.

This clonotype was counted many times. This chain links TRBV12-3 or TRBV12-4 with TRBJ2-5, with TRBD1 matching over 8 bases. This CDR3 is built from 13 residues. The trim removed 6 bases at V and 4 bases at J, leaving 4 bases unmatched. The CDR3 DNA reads TGTGCCAGCAGACCAACAGGGGGAGAGACCCAGTACTTC. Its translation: CASRPTGGETQYF.

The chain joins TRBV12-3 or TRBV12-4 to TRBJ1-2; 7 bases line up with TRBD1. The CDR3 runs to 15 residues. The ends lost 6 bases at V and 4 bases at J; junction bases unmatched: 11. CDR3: CASSREQGLGYGYTF. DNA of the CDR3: TGTGCCAGCAGCCGAGAACAGGGGCTTGGCTATGGCTACACCTTC.

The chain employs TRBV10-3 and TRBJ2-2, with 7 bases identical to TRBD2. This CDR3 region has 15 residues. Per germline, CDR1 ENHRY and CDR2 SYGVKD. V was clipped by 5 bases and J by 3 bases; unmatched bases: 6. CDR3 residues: CAISFTSADTGELFF. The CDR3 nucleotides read TGTGCCATCAGTTTCACTAGCGCCGACACCGGGGAGCTGTTTTTT.

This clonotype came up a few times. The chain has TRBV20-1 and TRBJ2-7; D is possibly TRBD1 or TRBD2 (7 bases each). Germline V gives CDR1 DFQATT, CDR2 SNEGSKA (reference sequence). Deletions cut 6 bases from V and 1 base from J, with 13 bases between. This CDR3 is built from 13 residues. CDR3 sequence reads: CSAKRDRSYEQYF. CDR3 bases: TGCAGTGCCAAGCGGGACAGATCCTACGAGCAGTACTTC.

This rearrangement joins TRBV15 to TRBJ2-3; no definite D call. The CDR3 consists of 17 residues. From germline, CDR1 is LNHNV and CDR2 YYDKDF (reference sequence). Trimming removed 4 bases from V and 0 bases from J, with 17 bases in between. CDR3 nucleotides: TGTGCCACCAGCAAGAGCCTTGGGGATGTAAGCACAGATACGCAGTATTTT. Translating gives CATSKSLGDVSTDTQYF.

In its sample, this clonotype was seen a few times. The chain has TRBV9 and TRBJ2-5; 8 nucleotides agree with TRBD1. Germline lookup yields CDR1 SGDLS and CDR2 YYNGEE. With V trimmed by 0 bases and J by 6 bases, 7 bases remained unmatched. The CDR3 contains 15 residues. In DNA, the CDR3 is TGTGCCAGCAGCGTAGACACCAGGGGGCTGAAGACCCAGTACTTC. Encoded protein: CASSVDTRGLKTQYF.

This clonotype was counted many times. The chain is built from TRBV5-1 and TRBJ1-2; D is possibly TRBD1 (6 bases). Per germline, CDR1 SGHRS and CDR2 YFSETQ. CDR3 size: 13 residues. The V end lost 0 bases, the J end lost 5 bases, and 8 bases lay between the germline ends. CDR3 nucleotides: TGCGCCAGCAGCTTGGCCCAGGGGTATGGCTACACCTTC. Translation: CASSLAQGYGYTF. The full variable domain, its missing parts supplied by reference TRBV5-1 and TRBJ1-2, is KAGVTQTPRYLIKTRGQQVTLSCSPISGHRSVSWYQQTPGQGLQFLFEYFSETQRNKGNFPGRFSGRQFSNSRSEMNVSTLELGDSALYLCASSLAQGYGYTFGSGTRLTVV.

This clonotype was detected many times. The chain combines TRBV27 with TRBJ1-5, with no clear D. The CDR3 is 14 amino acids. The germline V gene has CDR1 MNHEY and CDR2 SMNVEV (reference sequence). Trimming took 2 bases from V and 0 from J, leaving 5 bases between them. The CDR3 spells CASSLKASNQPQHF. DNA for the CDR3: TGTGCCAGCAGTTTAAAGGCTAGCAATCAGCCCCAGCATTTT.

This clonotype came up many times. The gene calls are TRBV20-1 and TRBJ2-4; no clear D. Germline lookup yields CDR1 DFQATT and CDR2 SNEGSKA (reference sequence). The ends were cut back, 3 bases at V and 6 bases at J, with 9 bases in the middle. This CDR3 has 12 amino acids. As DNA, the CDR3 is TGCAGTGCTAGTCCCGGAATAAACATTCAGTACTTC. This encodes CSASPGINIQYF.

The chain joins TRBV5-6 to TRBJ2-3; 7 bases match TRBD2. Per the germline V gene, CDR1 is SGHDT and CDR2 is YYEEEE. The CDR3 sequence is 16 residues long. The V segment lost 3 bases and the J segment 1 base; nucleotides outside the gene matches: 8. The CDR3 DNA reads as TGTGCCAGCAGCTCCCTGCCCAGCGGGGGCACAGATACGCAGTATTTT. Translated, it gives CASSSLPSGGTDTQYF.

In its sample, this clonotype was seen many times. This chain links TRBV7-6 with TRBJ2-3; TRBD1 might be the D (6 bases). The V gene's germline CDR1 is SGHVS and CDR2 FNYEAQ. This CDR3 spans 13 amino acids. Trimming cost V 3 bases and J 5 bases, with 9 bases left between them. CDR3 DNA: TGTGCCAGCAGCTTGGTAGGGGGAGATACGCAGTATTTT. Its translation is CASSLVGGDTQYF.

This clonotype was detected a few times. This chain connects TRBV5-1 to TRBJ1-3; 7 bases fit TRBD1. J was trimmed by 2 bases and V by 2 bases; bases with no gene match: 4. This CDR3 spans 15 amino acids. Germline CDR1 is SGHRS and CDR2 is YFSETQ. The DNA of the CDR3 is TGCGCCAGCAGCTTAAGGACAGGAGCTGGAAACACCATATATTTT. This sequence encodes CASSLRTGAGNTIYF.

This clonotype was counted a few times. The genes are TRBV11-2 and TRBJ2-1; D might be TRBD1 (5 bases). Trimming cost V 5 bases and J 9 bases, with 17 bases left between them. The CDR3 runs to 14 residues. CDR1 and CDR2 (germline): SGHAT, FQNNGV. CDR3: CASSQNYWGGEQFF. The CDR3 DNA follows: TGTGCCAGCAGCCAGAACTATTGGGGCGGTGAGCAGTTCTTC.

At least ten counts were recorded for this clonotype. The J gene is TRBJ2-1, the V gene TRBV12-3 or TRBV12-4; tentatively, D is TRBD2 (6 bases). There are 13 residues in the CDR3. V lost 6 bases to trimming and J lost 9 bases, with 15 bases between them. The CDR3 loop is CASSPRLVAEQFF. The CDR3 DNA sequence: TGTGCCAGCAGCCCACGACTAGTGGCTGAGCAGTTCTTC.

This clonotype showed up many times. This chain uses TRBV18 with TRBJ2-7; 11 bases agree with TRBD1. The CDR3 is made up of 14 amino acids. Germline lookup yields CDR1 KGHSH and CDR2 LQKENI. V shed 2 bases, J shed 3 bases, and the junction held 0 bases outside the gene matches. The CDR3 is CASSPGTGGYEQYV. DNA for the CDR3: TGTGCCAGCTCACCAGGGACAGGGGGCTACGAGCAGTACGTC.

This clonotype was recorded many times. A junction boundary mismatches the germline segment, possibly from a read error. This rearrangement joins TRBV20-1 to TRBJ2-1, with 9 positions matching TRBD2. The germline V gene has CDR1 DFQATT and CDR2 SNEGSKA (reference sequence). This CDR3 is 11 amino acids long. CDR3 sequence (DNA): TGCAGTGCTAGGGTTGCGGGGGGGCGGGTCTTC. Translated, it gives CSARVAGGRVF.

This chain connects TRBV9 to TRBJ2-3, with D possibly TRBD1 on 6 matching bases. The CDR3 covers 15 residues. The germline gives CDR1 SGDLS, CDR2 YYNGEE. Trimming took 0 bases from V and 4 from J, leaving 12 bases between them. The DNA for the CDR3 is TGTGCCAGCAGCGTAGGGGGGCTCGGCGCAGATACGCAGTATTTT. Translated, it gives CASSVGGLGADTQYF.

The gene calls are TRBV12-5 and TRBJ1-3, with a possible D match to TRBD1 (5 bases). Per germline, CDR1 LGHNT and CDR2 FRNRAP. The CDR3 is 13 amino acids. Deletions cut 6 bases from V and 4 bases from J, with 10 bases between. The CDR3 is CASGQGDGNTIYF. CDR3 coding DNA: TGTGCTAGTGGCCAGGGTGACGGAAACACCATATATTTT.

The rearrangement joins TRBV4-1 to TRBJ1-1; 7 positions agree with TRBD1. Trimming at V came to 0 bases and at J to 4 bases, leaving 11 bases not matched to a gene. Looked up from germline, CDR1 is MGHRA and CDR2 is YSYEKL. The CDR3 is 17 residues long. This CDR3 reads CASSQDQPVQGGTEAFF. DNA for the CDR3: TGCGCCAGCAGCCAAGATCAACCCGTCCAGGGGGGCACTGAAGCTTTCTTT.

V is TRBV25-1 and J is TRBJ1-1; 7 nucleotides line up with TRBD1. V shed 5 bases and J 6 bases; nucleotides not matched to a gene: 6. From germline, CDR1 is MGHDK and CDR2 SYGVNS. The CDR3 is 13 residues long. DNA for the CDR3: TGTGCCAGCAGTCCCCAGGGGGGACCTGAAGCTTTCTTT. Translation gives CASSPQGGPEAFF.

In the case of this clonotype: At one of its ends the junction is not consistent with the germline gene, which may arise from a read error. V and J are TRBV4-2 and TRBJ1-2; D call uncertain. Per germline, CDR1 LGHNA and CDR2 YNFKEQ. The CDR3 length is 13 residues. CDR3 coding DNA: TGTGCCAGGAGCCCCGGGCAGCTGAATGGCTACACCTTC. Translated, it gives CARSPGQLNGYTF.

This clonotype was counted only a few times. CDR3 bases: TGTGCCAGCAGCTTAGTAACGAACGAGCAGTACTTC. It yields the protein CASSLVTNEQYF. This rearrangement joins TRBV7-2 to TRBJ2-7; D not certain. The V gene lost 1 base and the J gene lost 5 bases, with 6 bases spanning the gap. The germline V gene has CDR1 SGHTA and CDR2 FQGNSA. The length of the CDR3 is 12 residues.

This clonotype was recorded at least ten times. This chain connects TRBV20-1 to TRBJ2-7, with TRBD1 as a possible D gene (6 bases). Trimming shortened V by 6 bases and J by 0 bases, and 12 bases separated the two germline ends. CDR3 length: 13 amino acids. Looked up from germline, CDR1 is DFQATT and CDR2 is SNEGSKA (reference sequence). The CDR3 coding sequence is TGCAGTGCCGCAATACAGGGCTCCTACGAGCAGTACGTC. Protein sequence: CSAAIQGSYEQYV.

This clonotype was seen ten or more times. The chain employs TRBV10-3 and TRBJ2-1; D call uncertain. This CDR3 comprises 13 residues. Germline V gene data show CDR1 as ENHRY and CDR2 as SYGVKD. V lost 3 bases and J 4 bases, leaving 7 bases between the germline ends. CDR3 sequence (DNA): TGTGCCATCAGTGATGGACCATACAATGAGCAGTTCTTC. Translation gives CAISDGPYNEQFF.

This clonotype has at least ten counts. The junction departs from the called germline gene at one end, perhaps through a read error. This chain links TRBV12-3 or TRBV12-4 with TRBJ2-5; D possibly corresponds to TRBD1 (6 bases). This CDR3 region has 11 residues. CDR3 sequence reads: CASSLGTGPFF. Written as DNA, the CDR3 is TGTGCCAGCAGTTTAGGAACAGGGCCCTTCTTC.

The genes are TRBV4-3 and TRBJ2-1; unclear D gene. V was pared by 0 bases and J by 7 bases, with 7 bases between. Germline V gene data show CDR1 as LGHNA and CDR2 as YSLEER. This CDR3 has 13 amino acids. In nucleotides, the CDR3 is TGCGCCAGCAGCCAAGATTCCCGTAATGAGCAGTTCTTC. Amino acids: CASSQDSRNEQFF.